The TCR beta chain under discussion was sequenced for a study of T-cell memory formation after mild COVID-19. TCRdb fed the 5' RACE reads into MiXCR, producing one record per CDR3 protein. The sample consists of roughly 240,000 distinct CDR3 sequences, under 20% of them appearing once. This CDR3 has 13 residues. V was cut by 4 bases and J by 4 bases, with 9 bases left in between. Germline loops: CDR1 SGHTA, CDR2 FQGNSA. The table lists this clonotype with many counts. Sequenced: PBMCs or a T cell subset sorted from them (not recorded which). This clonotype was sampled from a man aged 18 to 29 who had mild COVID-19 (a few samples of this study predate the infection). Cell type and time point are not known. V and J are TRBV7-2 and TRBJ2-3; the D is unclear. CDR3 coding DNA: TGTGCCAGCAGCTCGGGCCCTCCAGATACGCAGTATTTT. This translates into CASSSGPPDTQYF.